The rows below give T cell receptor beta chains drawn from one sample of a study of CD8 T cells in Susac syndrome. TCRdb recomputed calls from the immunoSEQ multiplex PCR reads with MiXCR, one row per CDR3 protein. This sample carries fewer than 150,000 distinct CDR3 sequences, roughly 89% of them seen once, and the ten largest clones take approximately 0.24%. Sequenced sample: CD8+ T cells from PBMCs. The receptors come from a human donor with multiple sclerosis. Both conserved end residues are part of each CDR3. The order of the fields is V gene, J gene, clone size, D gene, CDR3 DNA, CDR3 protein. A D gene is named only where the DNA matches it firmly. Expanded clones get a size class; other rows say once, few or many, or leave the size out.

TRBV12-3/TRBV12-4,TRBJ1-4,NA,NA,TGTGCCAGCAGTTTAGGGCAGGGGATTTGGGAAAAACTGTTTTTT,CASSLGQGIWEKLFF
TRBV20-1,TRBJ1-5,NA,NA,TGCAGTGCCAGAGACCAGCCCCAGCATTTT,CSARDQPQHF
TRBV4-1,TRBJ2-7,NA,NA,TGCGCCAGCAGCCAAGGACCTTCTCCAGGGGAGCAGTACTTC,CASSQGPSPGEQYF
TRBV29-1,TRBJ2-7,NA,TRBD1,TGCAGCGTTCTATCCTGGGACAGGGAAGACGAGCAGTACTTC,CSVLSWDREDEQYF
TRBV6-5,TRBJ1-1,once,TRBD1,TGTGCCAGCAGAACGGGACAGGGCAGCACTGAAGCTTTCTTT,CASRTGQGSTEAFF
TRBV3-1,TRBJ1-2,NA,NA,TGTGCCAGCAGCCCTCTAAGTCCTTCCCAAGGCGACTATGGCTACACCTTC,CASSPLSPSQGDYGYTF
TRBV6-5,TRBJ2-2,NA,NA,TGTGCCAGCAGTTACGCGTGGACGCAATCGAGCGGGGAGCTGTTTTTT,CASSYAWTQSSGELFF
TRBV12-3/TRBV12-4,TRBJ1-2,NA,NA,TGTGCCAGCAGCCTAGACGGACAGAACTATGGCTACACCTTC,CASSLDGQNYGYTF
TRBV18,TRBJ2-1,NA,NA,TGTGCCAGCTCACCACTTACGTCAGCCGGCTATCTGACCTCATACAATGAGCAGTTCTTC,CASSPLTSAGYLTSYNEQFF
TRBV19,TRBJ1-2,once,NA,TGTGCCAGTAGCTGGGGACAACCAACGGATGGCTACACCTTC,CASSWGQPTDGYTF
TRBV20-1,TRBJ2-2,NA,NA,TGCAGTATTCCACAGCCGTCCGGGGAGCTGTTTTTT,CSIPQPSGELFF
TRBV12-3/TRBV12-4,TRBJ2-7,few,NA,TGTGCCAGCAGTTTGGGCAGGAGCTCCTACGAGCAGTACTTC,CASSLGRSSYEQYF
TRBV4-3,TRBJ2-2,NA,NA,TGCGCCAGCAGCCCGACTCCCGCCGGGGAGCTGTTTTTT,CASSPTPAGELFF
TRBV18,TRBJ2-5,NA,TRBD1,TGTGCCAGCTCACCACAAGGAAGGGGACAGGGCCAGACCCAGTACTTC,CASSPQGRGQGQTQYF
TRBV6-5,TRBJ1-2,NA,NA,TGTGCCAGCAGTTTCTCTTCAGGAATGGGGGGCTACACCTTC,CASSFSSGMGGYTF
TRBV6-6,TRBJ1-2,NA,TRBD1,TGTGCCAGCAGCGACCTAGGACAGGGGGGACATGGCTACACCTTC,CASSDLGQGGHGYTF
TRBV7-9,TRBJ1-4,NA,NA,TGTGCCAGCACGCCCGTACTAATCGAAACAGATGAAAAACTGTTTTTT,CASTPVLIETDEKLFF
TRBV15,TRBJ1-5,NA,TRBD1,TGTGCCACCAGCAAGCCGGGACAGGGGGCAATTTTTGGCAATCAGCCCCAGCATTTT,CATSKPGQGAIFGNQPQHF
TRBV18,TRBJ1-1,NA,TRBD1,TGTGCCAGCTCACAGACAGGGCCCTCGTACACTGAAGCTTTCTTT,CASSQTGPSYTEAFF
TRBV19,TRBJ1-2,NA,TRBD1,TGTGCCAGTTCCGGGACAGGGGTGAGCGACTATGGCTACACCTTC,CASSGTGVSDYGYTF
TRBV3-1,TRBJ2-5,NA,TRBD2,TGTGCCAGCAGTTGGGGAGGGAACCAAGAGACCCAGTACTTC,CASSWGGNQETQYF
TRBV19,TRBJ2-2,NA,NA,TGTGCCAGTAGTATAGGGACGGGGCTGTTTTTT,CASSIGTGLFF
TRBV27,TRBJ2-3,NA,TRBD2,TGTGCCAGCAGAGGGACTAGCGGGAGTGCAGATACGCAGTATTTT,CASRGTSGSADTQYF
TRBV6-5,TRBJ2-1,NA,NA,TGTGCCAGCAGTTATCCAGGGGACCACAATGAGCAGTTCTTC,CASSYPGDHNEQFF
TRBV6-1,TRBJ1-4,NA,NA,TGTGCCAGCAGTGAAGGGGACACGTCTAATGAAAAACTGTTTTTT,CASSEGDTSNEKLFF